Reported below is one T cell receptor beta chain. V dropped 0 bases and J dropped 3 bases, with 6 bases sitting between them. This CDR3 contains 14 residues. Germline V lookup: CDR1 SGHVS, CDR2 FNYEAQ. These data are taken from a study of PD-1 blockade in mismatch repair-deficient tumors. PCR or immunohistochemistry showed mismatch repair deficiency in every enrolled patient. Clones were sequenced by immunoSEQ multiplex PCR, and TCRdb holds only the in-frame ones, with some missing. The profile covers roughly 15,000 clones, with 80% to 85% appearing a single time and under 20% taken by the ten largest.

The source is an adult with mismatch repair-deficient cancer. The material sequenced was PBMCs, taken before pembrolizumab treatment. The chain links TRBV7-6 to TRBJ1-3, with D unresolved. DNA for the CDR3: TGTGCCAGCAGCTTAGCAGGCTTTGGAAACACCATATATTTT. Translated, it gives CASSLAGFGNTIYF.